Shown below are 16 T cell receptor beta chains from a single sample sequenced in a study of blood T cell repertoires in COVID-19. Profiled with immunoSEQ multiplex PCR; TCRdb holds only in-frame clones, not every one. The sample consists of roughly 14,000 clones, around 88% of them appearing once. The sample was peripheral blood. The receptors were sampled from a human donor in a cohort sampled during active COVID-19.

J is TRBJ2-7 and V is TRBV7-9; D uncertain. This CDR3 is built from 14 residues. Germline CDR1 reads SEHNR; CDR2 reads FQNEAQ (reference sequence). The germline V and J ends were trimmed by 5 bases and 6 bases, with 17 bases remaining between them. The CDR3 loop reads CASSRFSGETEQYF. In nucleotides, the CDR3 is TGTGCCAGCAGCCGCTTTAGTGGAGAAACCGAGCAGTACTTC.

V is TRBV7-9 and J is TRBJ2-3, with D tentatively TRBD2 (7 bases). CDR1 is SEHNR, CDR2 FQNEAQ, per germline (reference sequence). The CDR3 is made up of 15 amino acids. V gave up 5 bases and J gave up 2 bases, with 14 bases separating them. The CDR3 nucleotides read TGTGCCAGCAGCCAACTAGGGGGGGACACAGATACGCAGTATTTT. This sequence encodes CASSQLGGDTDTQYF.

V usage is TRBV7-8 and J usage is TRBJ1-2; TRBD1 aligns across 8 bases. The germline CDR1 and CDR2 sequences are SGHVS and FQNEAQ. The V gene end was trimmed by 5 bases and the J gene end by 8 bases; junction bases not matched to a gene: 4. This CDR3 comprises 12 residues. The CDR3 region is CASSMDRVGYTF. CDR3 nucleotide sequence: TGTGCCAGCAGCATGGACAGGGTCGGCTACACCTTC.

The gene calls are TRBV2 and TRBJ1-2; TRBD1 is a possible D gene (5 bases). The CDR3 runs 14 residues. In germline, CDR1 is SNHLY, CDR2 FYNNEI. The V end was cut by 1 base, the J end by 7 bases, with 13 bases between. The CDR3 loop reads CASSEVPGLGGYTF. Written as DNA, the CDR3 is TGTGCCAGCAGTGAAGTCCCAGGGTTGGGTGGCTACACCTTC.

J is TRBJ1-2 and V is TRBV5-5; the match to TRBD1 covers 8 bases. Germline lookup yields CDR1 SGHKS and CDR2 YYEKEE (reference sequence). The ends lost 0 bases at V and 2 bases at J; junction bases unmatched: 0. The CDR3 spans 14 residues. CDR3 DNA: TGTGCCAGCAGCTTGGGACAGGGGAACTATGGCTACACCTTC. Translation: CASSLGQGNYGYTF.

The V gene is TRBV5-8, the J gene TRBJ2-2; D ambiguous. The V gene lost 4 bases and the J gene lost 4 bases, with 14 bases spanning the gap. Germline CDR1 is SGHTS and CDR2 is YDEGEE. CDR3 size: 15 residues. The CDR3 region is CASSRHHTVTGELFF. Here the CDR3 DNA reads TGTGCCAGCAGCCGACACCACACTGTCACCGGGGAGCTGTTTTTT.

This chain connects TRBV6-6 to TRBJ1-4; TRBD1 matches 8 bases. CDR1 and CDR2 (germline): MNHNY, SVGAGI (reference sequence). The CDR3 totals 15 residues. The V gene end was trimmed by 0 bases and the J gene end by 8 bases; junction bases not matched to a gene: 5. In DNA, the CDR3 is TGTGCCAGCAGTTACTCGGACAGGGCTCGGGAAAAACTGTTTTTT. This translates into CASSYSDRAREKLFF.

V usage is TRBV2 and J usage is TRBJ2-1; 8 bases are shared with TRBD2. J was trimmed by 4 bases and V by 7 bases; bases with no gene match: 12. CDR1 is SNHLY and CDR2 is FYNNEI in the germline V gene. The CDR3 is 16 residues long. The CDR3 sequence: CASTEWRGAIYNEQFF. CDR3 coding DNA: TGTGCCAGCACCGAATGGCGGGGGGCGATATACAATGAGCAGTTCTTC.

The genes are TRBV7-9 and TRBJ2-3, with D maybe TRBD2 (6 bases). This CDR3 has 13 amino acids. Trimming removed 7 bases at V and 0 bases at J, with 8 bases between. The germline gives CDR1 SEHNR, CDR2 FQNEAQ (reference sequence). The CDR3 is CASNRGSTDTQYF. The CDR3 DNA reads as TGTGCCAGCAACCGGGGGAGCACAGATACGCAGTATTTT. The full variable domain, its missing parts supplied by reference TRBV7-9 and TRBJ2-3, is DTGVSQNPRHKITKRGQNVTFRCDPISEHNRLYWYRQTLGQGPEFLTYFQNEAQLEKSRLLSDRFSAERPKGSFSTLEIQRTEQGDSAMYLCASNRGSTDTQYFGPGTRLTVL.

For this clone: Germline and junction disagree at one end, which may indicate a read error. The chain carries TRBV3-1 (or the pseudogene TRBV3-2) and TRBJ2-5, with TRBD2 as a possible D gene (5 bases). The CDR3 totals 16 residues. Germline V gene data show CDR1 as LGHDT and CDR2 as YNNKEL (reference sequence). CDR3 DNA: TGTGCCAGCAGCCTTTCAGTTTCCCGGGGTCAGGAGACCCAGCACTTC. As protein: CASSLSVSRGQETQHF.

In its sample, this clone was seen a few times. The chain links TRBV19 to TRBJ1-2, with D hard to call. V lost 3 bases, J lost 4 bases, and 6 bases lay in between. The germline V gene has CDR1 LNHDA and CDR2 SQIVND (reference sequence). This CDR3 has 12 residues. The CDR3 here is CASSMVAYGYTF. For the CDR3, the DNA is TGTGCCAGTAGTATGGTAGCCTATGGCTACACCTTC.

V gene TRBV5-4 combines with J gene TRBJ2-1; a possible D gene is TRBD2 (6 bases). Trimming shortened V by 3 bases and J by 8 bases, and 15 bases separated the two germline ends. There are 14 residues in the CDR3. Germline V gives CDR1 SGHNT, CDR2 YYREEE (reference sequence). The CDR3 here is CASSWGGRNDEQFF. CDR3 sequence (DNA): TGTGCCAGCAGCTGGGGTGGGAGGAATGATGAGCAGTTCTTC. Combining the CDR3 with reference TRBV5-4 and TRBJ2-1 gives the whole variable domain ETGVTQSPTHLIKTRGQQVTLRCSSQSGHNTVSWYQQALGQGPQFIFQYYREEENGRGNFPPRFSGLQFPNYSSELNVNALELDDSALYLCASSWGGRNDEQFFGPGTRLTVL.

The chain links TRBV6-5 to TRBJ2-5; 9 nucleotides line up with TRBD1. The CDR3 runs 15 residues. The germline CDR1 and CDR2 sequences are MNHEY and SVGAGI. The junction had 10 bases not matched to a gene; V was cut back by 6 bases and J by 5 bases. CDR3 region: CASSPDGTGYETQYF. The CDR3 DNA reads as TGTGCCAGCAGCCCGGACGGGACAGGGTATGAGACCCAGTACTTC.

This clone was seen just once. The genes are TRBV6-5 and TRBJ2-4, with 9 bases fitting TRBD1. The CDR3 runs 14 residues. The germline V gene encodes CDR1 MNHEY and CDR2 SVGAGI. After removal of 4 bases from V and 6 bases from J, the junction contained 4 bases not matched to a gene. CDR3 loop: CASSLDRGRNIQYF. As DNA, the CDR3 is TGTGCCAGCAGTTTGGACAGGGGAAGAAACATTCAGTACTTC.

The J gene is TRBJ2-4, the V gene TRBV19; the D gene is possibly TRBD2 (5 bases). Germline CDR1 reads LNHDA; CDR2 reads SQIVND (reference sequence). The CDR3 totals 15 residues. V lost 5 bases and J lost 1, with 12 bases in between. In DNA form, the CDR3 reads TGTGCCAGTAGTTGGAGCGGTATGGCCAAAAACATTCAGTACTTC. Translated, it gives CASSWSGMAKNIQYF.

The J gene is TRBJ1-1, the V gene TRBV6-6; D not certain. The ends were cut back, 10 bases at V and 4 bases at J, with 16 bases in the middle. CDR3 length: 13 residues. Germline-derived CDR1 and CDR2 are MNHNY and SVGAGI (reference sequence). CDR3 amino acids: CATRREEGTEAFF. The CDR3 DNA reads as TGTGCCACGAGAAGGGAGGAGGGCACTGAAGCTTTCTTT.